This TCR beta chain appears in the sequencing data of a study of beta chain features in type 1 diabetes. Germline CDR1 is GTSNPN and CDR2 is SVGIG (reference sequence). With 3 bases removed from V and 0 bases from J, the gap between germline ends came to 6 bases. This CDR3 is 13 amino acids long. About this clone: Its antigen is still unknown.

Study-level results: Within the patient group, naive, central memory and Treg TCRB repertoires appeared more similar to each other than within healthy donors. Among all four CD4+ subsets, Type 1 diabetes patients had TCRB CDR3s that were moderately but significantly shorter.

On average, the one heparinised blood draw given by each donor was around 120 mL. Expressed TCRB transcripts were sequenced, since all the RNA that had been isolated was reverse transcribed. Deep immunoSEQ sequencing covered naive, central memory and regulatory T cell samples. Libraries were prepared by immunoSEQ multiplex PCR; TCRdb keeps only in-frame clonotypes and omits some of them. The sample includes some 150,000 clones, about 10% of them seen just once. The rearrangement uses TRBV30 and TRBJ1-3; D not certain. The sample taken for sequencing was central memory CD4+ T cells from blood. The TCR comes from a woman between 25 and 40 years old with type 1 diabetes. The CDR3 loop is CAWRLNSGNTIYF. CDR3 nucleotides: TGTGCCTGGAGACTAAACTCTGGAAACACCATATATTTT.